This entry concerns a single T cell receptor beta chain. These data originate in a study of T-cell reconstitution after alpha-beta-depleted transplantation in children. This CDR3 has 12 amino acids. With 6 bases removed from V and 8 bases from J, the gap between germline ends came to 13 bases. The TCRbeta library was prepared with unique molecular identifiers. TCRdb independently ran MiXCR on the PCR reads; one entry per CDR3 protein. The sample yields approximately 420,000 distinct CDR3 sequences, approximately 11% seen once. The receptor's source is a human donor who donated a stem cell graft to a child with acute myeloid leukemia. The input for sequencing was PBMCs from the stem cell graft donor, taken from the stem cell graft. The chain is built from TRBV12-3 or TRBV12-4 and TRBJ1-2; D is possibly TRBD1 (5 bases). CDR3 DNA sequence: TGTGCCAGCAGCCAGGGACGGCCCGGCTACACCTTC. This translates into CASSQGRPGYTF.